These 13 T cell receptor beta chains came from one sample sequenced in a study of monozygotic twins with inflammatory bowel disease. Reprocessing the 5' RACE reads, TCRdb reports a single entry for every CDR3 protein and omits DNA. This sample's table has 80,000 or so distinct CDR3 sequences. Material: blood. Receptor source: a human donor with ulcerative colitis or Crohn's disease, or a healthy co-twin of an affected twin (not recorded which).

The chain links TRBV24-1 to TRBJ2-5; TCRdb returns TRBD1, unconfirmable since there is no DNA. The CDR3 has 16 amino acids. Germline V lookup: CDR1 KGHDR, CDR2 SFDVKD. Here the CDR3 reads CATSDSGAGRQETQYF.

The chain couples TRBV7-8 to TRBJ1-1. The CDR3 length is 16 residues. The germline gives CDR1 SGHVS, CDR2 FQNEAQ. The CDR3 loop reads CASSSPAGSTYTEAFF.

The CDR3 spells CASSLFPPTGKMTDTQYF. This chain joins TRBV11-1 and TRBJ2-3; no DNA is available, so the TRBD1 call from TCRdb remains unchecked. The germline CDR1 and CDR2 sequences are SGHAT and FQDESV (reference sequence). The CDR3 extends over 18 amino acids.

The rearrangement links TRBV29-1 to TRBJ2-3; TCRdb's assignment of TRBD1 cannot be checked, as there is no DNA. The length of the CDR3 is 14 residues. Germline CDR1 and CDR2: SQVTM and ANQGSEA. CDR3 region: CSVSRGGSTDTQYF.

This rearrangement joins TRBV10-3 to TRBJ1-4. CDR1 and CDR2 (germline): ENHRY, SYGVKD. CDR3 length equals 15 residues. CDR3 sequence: CAISERRVSNEKLFF.

The rearrangement links TRBV6-2 or TRBV6-3 to TRBJ1-5. Germline CDR1 MNHEY, CDR2 SVGEGT. The CDR3 sequence is 14 residues long. CDR3 amino acids: CATSGLRCHECRHF.

According to its frequency, this clonotype is medium-sized (0.01 to 0.1%). CDR3 sequence: CASSQRPRERQYF. The rearrangement links TRBV14 to TRBJ2-7; absent DNA, TCRdb's TRBD1 call cannot be checked. Germline V gene data show CDR1 as SGHDN and CDR2 as FVKESK. The CDR3 is 13 amino acids.

This sequence joins TRBV12-3 or TRBV12-4 and TRBJ2-7. The CDR3 loop spans 13 amino acids. This chain's CDR3 is CASARQTFNEQYF.

The chain recombines TRBV5-1 with TRBJ2-5; TCRdb's D gene call, TRBD1, goes unchecked for lack of DNA. The CDR3 covers 15 residues. Germline V gene sequence: CDR1 SGHRS, CDR2 YFSETQ. The CDR3 reads CASSRVGQAGETQYF.

The rearrangement links TRBV24-1 to TRBJ2-5; TCRdb selects TRBD1, and the lack of DNA leaves this call unchecked. The CDR3 runs 15 residues. Germline-derived CDR1 and CDR2 are KGHDR and SFDVKD. This CDR3 is CATSAGQGFQETQYF.

This chain joins TRBV29-1 and TRBJ2-7; with no DNA, the TCRdb D assignment of TRBD2 cannot be verified. The CDR3 runs to 13 residues. Germline CDR1 is SQVTM and CDR2 is ANQGSEA. The CDR3 protein is CSAAGGPPYEQYF.

This rearrangement joins TRBV11-1 to TRBJ1-6; TCRdb's D call, TRBD1, is unchecked because there is no DNA. The germline V gene has CDR1 SGHAT and CDR2 FQDESV (reference sequence). This CDR3 is 18 amino acids long. CDR3 protein: CASRRHPAGQPYNSPLHF.

The chain links TRBV20-1 to TRBJ2-1. Germline values: CDR1 DFQATT, CDR2 SNEGSKA (reference sequence). The CDR3 covers 15 residues. This chain's CDR3 is CSARDRDAPYNEQFF.